This section outlines one T cell receptor beta chain sequence together with its context. These data come from a study of blood T cell repertoires in COVID-19. Germline V lookup: CDR1 SGHTA, CDR2 FQGTGA. The ends were cut back, 1 base at V and 5 bases at J, with 8 bases in the middle. This CDR3 has 13 residues. In the source study's methods: Estimated nucleated cell counts came from reference gene primer amplification. Some clones are missing from TCRdb's copy, which holds only in-frame ones; the method was immunoSEQ multiplex PCR. V and J calls and clone size come straight from that table; D and trimming were deduced from the DNA. Of about 85,000 clones listed, 87% are singletons.

The material sequenced was peripheral blood. V gene TRBV7-3 combines with J gene TRBJ1-2, with D possibly being TRBD1 (6 bases). This sequence was found in a man aged 55 to 70 with acute or convalescent COVID-19. The CDR3 loop is CASSLNREYGYTF. The CDR3 DNA follows: TGTGCCAGCAGCTTAAACAGGGAATATGGCTACACCTTC.